Described below is a single T cell receptor (beta chain) sequence and its context. This receptor's antigen is unknown. No quality values exist for individual bases; no much larger clone is one base distant. Collaborating institutions collected whole blood in K2EDTA tubes following their own protocols. For TCRbeta analysis, collaborator samples were shipped as frozen whole blood, as isolated PBMCs, or as DNA extracted from either sample type. This record comes from a study of blood T cell repertoires in COVID-19 (dated by TCRdb to about 2020). In the study overall: The collaborator samples originated in the United States, Italy and Spain and spanned the acute and convalescent phases of COVID-19. The material from the prospective study consisted of cDNA or gDNA derived from T cells, B-cell-depleted T cells, or PBMCs. Deeply sampled blood TCRbeta repertoires from subjects exposed to, actively infected with, or recovered from COVID-19 were included in the dataset. A freely available public database, intended as a resource for researchers studying the immune response to SARS-CoV-2, is where the repertoires were released. The samples were drawn from the first 160 participants of the ongoing ImmuneRACE study and from about 1,200 subjects provided by 6 global collaborators. Sample metadata almost always included a de-identified subject ID, COVID-19 status, age in years and sex. HLA class I and class II types, where available, came from metadata supplied by the sample provider rather than from assay-based typing. Study-wide conclusions, independent of this receptor: How much clinical and demographic metadata was included differed by source and by participant, and the metadata was provided uncurated.

The CDR3 goes from the cysteine to the phenylalanine over 21 residues. The sequence is cut down to CDR3 DNA, 63 bases in frame from base 1. The immunoSEQ Assay, a bias-controlled multiplex PCR, was used to amplify TCRbeta CDR3 regions from genomic DNA. From the authors' description of their analysis: The number of nucleated cells in each sample was estimated from the amplification of reference gene primers within the assay. Sequence reads were collapsed and filtered to measure the absolute abundance of every unique TCRbeta CDR3 rearrangement. For each sample, productive Simpson clonality was calculated as the square root of Simpson's diversity index across productive rearrangements. As stored in TCRdb, this immuneACCESS dataset retains in-frame rearrangements with V and J assigned. A fraction of the clones does not appear; measured against another copy, unresolved V genes explain less than half of the discrepancy, and the remainder lacks a known reason. That table gives V, J and clone size, and the DNA gave D and trimming. The sample records under 150,000 clones, 84% of which are singletons. 9.5% to 15% of the sample lies in the top ten.

The sequenced sample was peripheral blood. This receptor chain uses TRBV21-1 and TRBJ2-2; TRBD2, the table's D call, was not compared with the DNA. TRBV21-1 is a pseudogene. The sequence was collected from a human donor in a cohort sampled during active COVID-19. This receptor carries the CDR3 CASSKTPSWLFRAGGTGELFF. The DNA reads TGTGCCAGCAGCAAAACGCCCTCTTGGCTGTTCAGGGCCGGGGGGACCGGGGAGCTGTTTTTT.